This T cell receptor (beta chain) was sequenced for a study of T-cell memory formation after mild COVID-19. Study conclusions and caveats: Pre-infection memory already had some responding clones, implying cross-reactive memory joined. Clones shrinking between day 15 and 85 showed a balanced CD4/CD8 split, and those that grew later tilted toward CD4+.

On this clonotype itself: Antigen: not known.

MiXCR, run by TCRdb on the 5' RACE reads, gives a single entry per CDR3 protein. This table holds 470,000 or so distinct CDR3 sequences, 18% found once. Per germline, CDR1 SEHNR and CDR2 FQNEAQ (reference sequence). V was trimmed by 4 bases and J by 4 bases, leaving 8 bases between them. The CDR3 has 14 amino acids. The J gene is TRBJ1-6, the V gene TRBV7-9; D not certain. This TCR came from an adult woman who had mild COVID-19 (a few samples of this study predate the infection). Cell type and time point are not known. What was sequenced was PBMCs or a T cell subset sorted from them (not recorded which). CDR3 bases: TGTGCCAGCAGCTCGGCCCCGTATAATTCACCCCTCCACTTT. It translates to CASSSAPYNSPLHF.